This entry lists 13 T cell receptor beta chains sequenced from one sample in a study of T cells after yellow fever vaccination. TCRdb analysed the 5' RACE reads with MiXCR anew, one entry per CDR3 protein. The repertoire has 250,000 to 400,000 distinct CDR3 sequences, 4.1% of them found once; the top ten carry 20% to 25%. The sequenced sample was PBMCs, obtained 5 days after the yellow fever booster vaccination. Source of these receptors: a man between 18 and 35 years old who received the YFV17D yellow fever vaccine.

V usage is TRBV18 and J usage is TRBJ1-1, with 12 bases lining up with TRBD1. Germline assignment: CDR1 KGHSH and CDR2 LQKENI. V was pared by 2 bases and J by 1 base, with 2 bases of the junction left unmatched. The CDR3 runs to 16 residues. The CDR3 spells CASSPRGQGANTEAFF. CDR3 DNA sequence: TGTGCCAGCTCACCAAGGGGACAGGGGGCGAACACTGAAGCTTTCTTT.

The CDR3 DNA sequence: TGCGCCAGCAGCTTGGTAGGCAGGGATTCGACTGAAGCTTTCTTT. As protein: CASSLVGRDSTEAFF. V and J are TRBV5-1 and TRBJ1-1, with D maybe TRBD1 (5 bases). The germline V gene has CDR1 SGHRS and CDR2 YFSETQ. The CDR3 extends over 15 amino acids. Trimming cost V 0 bases and J 5 bases, with 14 bases left between them.

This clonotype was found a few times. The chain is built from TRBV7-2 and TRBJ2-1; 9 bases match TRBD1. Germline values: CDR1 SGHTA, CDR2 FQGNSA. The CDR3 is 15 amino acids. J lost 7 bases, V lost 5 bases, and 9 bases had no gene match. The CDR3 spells CASSVTGTGWNEQFF. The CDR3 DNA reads TGTGCCAGCAGCGTGACCGGGACAGGGTGGAATGAGCAGTTCTTC.

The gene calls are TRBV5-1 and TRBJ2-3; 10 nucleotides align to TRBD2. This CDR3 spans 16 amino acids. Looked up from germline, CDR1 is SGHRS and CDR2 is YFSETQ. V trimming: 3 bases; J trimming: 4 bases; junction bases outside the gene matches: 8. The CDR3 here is CASSYKRGGLSDTQYF. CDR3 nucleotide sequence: TGCGCCAGCAGCTACAAGCGGGGGGGCCTCTCAGATACGCAGTATTTT.

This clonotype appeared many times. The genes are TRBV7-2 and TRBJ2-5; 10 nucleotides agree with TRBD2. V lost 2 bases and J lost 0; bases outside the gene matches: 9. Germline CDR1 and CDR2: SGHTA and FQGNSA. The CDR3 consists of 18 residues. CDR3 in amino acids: CASSLSSSGGPYQETQYF. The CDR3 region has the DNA TGTGCCAGCAGCTTATCGTCTAGCGGGGGCCCGTACCAAGAGACCCAGTACTTC.

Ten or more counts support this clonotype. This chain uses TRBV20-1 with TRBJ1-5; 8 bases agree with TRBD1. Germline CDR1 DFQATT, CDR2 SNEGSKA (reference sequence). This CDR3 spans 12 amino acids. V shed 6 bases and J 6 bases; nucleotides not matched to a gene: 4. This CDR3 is CSAHRGGQPQHF. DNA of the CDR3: TGCAGTGCCCACAGGGGGGGTCAGCCCCAGCATTTT.

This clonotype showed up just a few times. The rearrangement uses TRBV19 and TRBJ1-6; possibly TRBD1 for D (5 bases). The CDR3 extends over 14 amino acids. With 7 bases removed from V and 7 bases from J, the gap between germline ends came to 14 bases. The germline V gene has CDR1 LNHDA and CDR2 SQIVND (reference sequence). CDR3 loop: CASTGTGWNSPLHF. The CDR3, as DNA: TGTGCCAGTACGGGCACAGGTTGGAATTCACCCCTCCACTTT.

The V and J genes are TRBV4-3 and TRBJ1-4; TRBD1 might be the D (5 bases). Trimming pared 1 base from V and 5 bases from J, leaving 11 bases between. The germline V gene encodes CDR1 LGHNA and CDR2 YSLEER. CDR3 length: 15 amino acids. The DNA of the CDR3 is TGCGCCAGCAGCCAAGTGGGGACGGGGAATGAAAAACTGTTTTTT. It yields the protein CASSQVGTGNEKLFF.

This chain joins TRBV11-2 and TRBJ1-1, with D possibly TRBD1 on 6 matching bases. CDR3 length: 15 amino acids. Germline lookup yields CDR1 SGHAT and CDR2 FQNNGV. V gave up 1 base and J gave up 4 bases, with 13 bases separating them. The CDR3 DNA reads TGTGCCAGCAGCTTAGGAACGGGGGCCAGCACTGAAGCTTTCTTT. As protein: CASSLGTGASTEAFF.

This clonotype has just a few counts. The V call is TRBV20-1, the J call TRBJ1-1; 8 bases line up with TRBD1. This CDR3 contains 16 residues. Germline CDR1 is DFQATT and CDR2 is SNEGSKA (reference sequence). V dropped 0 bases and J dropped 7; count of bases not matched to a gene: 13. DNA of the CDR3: TGCAGTGCTAGAGATCTAAACAGGGGGTACGAGGATGAAGCTTTCTTT. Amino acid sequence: CSARDLNRGYEDEAFF.

The CDR3 DNA is TGTGCCAGCGGGACAGAGAATTATGGCTACACCTTC. Protein: CASGTENYGYTF. The V gene is TRBV6-2 or TRBV6-3, the J gene TRBJ1-2; 7 positions match TRBD1. The germline V gene encodes CDR1 MNHEY and CDR2 SVGEGT. V lost 8 bases to trimming and J lost 5 bases; unmatched junction nucleotides: 5. This CDR3 comprises 12 residues.

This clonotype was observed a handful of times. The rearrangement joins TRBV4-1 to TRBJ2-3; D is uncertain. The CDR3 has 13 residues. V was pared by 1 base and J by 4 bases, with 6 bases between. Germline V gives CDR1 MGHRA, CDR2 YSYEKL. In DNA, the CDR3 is TGCGCCAGCAGCCAAGGTGTGTCAGATACGCAGTATTTT. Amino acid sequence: CASSQGVSDTQYF.

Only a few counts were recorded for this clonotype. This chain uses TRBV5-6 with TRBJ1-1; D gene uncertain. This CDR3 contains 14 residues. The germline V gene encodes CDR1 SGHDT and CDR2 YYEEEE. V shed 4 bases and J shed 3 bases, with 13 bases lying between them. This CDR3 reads CASSANDGHTEAFF. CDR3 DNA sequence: TGTGCCAGCAGCGCAAACGATGGGCACACTGAAGCTTTCTTT.